The 26 T cell receptor beta chains reported below all come from one sample, sequenced in a study of OX40 agonist ivuxolimab in advanced cancers. Method: immunoSEQ multiplex PCR; TCRdb's copy keeps in-frame clones and lacks some. This table holds around 76,000 clones, more than 85% found once. This specimen consisted of CD4+ or CD8+ T cells sorted from blood, obtained in a trial of the OX40 agonist ivuxolimab. The source is an adult with an advanced solid tumor such as melanoma, head and neck, liver or kidney cancer.

CDR3 residues: CASSPGGGLNYNEQFF. Here the CDR3 DNA reads TGTGCCAGCAGCCCAGGAGGGGGGCTCAACTACAATGAGCAGTTCTTC. The V call is TRBV11-2, the J call TRBJ2-1, with D perhaps TRBD1 or TRBD2 (6 bases each). The CDR3 runs to 16 residues. V was cut by 5 bases and J by 3 bases, with 17 bases left in between. Germline loops: CDR1 SGHAT, CDR2 FQNNGV.

The gene calls are TRBV19 and TRBJ2-1; 8 nucleotides agree with TRBD2. Germline CDR1 reads LNHDA; CDR2 reads SQIVND (reference sequence). The CDR3 has 17 amino acids. Unmatched junction bases numbered 10, after V lost 0 bases and J lost 6 bases. Here the CDR3 reads CASSIDAGTRVGNEQFF. CDR3 coding DNA: TGTGCCAGTAGTATAGATGCCGGGACTAGAGTGGGCAATGAGCAGTTCTTC.

CDR3 nucleotide sequence: TGTGCCAGCAGGAAACACAGGGACGCTTCACCCCTCCACTTT. As protein: CASRKHRDASPLHF. V is TRBV6-6 and J is TRBJ1-6; D might be TRBD1 (6 bases). Germline V gene sequence: CDR1 MNHNY, CDR2 SVGAGI (reference sequence). Trimming took 6 bases from V and 9 from J, leaving 15 bases between them. This CDR3 is 14 amino acids long.

This rearrangement joins TRBV7-9 to TRBJ1-5; no clear D. CDR3 length: 13 amino acids. From germline, CDR1 is SEHNR and CDR2 FQNEAQ (reference sequence). V lost 2 bases and J lost 4, with 6 bases in between. The CDR3 loop is CASSLRENQPQHF. The CDR3 DNA is TGTGCCAGCAGCTTAAGAGAGAATCAGCCCCAGCATTTT. Combining the CDR3 with reference TRBV7-9 and TRBJ1-5 gives the whole variable domain DTGVSQNPRHKITKRGQNVTFRCDPISEHNRLYWYRQTLGQGPEFLTYFQNEAQLEKSRLLSDRFSAERPKGSFSTLEIQRTEQGDSAMYLCASSLRENQPQHFGDGTRLSIL.

The chain joins TRBV5-5 to TRBJ2-1, with a weak D call TRBD1 (5 bases). Germline V CDR1 and CDR2: SGHKS, YYEKEE (reference sequence). Deletions cut 4 bases from V and 4 bases from J, with 15 bases between. The CDR3 extends over 15 amino acids. The CDR3 DNA sequence: TGTGCCAGCAGCGGGGCGGAAACGGATTACAATGAGCAGTTCTTC. It encodes CASSGAETDYNEQFF.

CDR3 amino acids: CASSPEVNEKLFF. CDR3 sequence (DNA): TGTGCCAGCTCACCGGAAGTAAACGAAAAACTGTTTTTT. The chain uses TRBV18 and TRBJ1-4; D is unresolved. V lost 3 bases, J lost 8 bases, and 10 bases lay in between. Germline V CDR1 and CDR2: KGHSH, LQKENI. CDR3 size: 13 residues.

The rearrangement joins TRBV5-1 to TRBJ2-2; 8 nucleotides line up with TRBD1. The germline V gene encodes CDR1 SGHRS and CDR2 YFSETQ. Germline trimming cut 4 bases from V and 0 bases from J; bases unmatched to any gene: 17. The CDR3 loop spans 20 amino acids. CDR3 sequence reads: CASSPQPGQAFFANTGELFF. DNA for the CDR3: TGCGCCAGCAGCCCCCAACCGGGACAGGCATTTTTCGCGAACACCGGGGAGCTGTTTTTT.

The chain has TRBV6-1 and TRBJ2-5, with D hard to call. The V end lost 6 bases, the J end lost 9 bases, and 17 bases lay between the germline ends. Germline CDR1 is MNHNS and CDR2 is SASEGT. The CDR3 loop spans 13 amino acids. This chain's CDR3 is CASRAAFKTAQYF. Here the CDR3 DNA reads TGTGCCAGCAGGGCGGCCTTCAAAACGGCCCAGTACTTC.

This clone appeared once. The chain uses TRBV6-5 and TRBJ2-6; D possibly corresponds to TRBD1 (6 bases). From germline, CDR1 is MNHEY and CDR2 SVGAGI. There are 15 residues in the CDR3. Trimming took off 6 bases at V and 2 bases at J, with 11 bases between the two ends. The CDR3 nucleotides are TGTGCCAGCAGCCTACAGGGCCCTGGGGCCAACGTCCTGACTTTC. Protein product: CASSLQGPGANVLTF.

The genes are TRBV2 and TRBJ1-2; D ambiguous. The V end lost 6 bases, the J end lost 4 bases, and 15 bases lay between the germline ends. The CDR3 consists of 14 residues. The germline CDR1 and CDR2 sequences are SNHLY and FYNNEI. The CDR3 nucleotides read TGTGCCAGCAGGTACCGGGCCGGGTTCTATGGCTACACCTTC. Translation: CASRYRAGFYGYTF.

This chain uses TRBV30 with TRBJ1-5, with D perhaps TRBD1 (5 bases). Per germline, CDR1 GTSNPN and CDR2 SVGIG (reference sequence). There are 12 residues in the CDR3. V lost 4 bases, J lost 3 bases, and 7 bases lay in between. The CDR3 nucleotides are TGTGCCTGGAACAGGCTCAATCAGCCCCAGCATTTT. This gives the protein CAWNRLNQPQHF.

This chain uses TRBV6-6 with TRBJ2-1, with 12 bases matching TRBD2. Germline V gene sequence: CDR1 MNHNY, CDR2 SVGAGI (reference sequence). This CDR3 is built from 15 residues. V was pared by 6 bases and J by 0 bases, with 0 bases of the junction left unmatched. CDR3 bases: TGTGCCAGCAGACTAGCGGGAGGCTCCTACAATGAGCAGTTCTTC. Translation gives CASRLAGGSYNEQFF.

This chain uses TRBV7-7 with TRBJ1-6, with TRBD1 matching 8 bases. CDR1 SSHAT and CDR2 FNYEAQ come from the germline V gene (reference sequence). Trimming cost V 3 bases and J 16 bases; bases outside gene matches: 8. The CDR3 runs 13 residues. DNA for the CDR3: TGTGCCAGCAGCTTGGGCCCCCGGGACAGGCTCCACTTT. As protein: CASSLGPRDRLHF.

The V gene is TRBV6-1, the J gene TRBJ1-1, with a possible D match to TRBD1 (5 bases). Germline-derived CDR1 and CDR2 are MNHNS and SASEGT. Trimming pared 3 bases from V and 6 bases from J, leaving 11 bases between. The CDR3 runs to 13 residues. CDR3 nucleotide sequence: TGTGCCAGCAGTGAGTGGGGGAGCTCTGAAGCTTTCTTT. It yields the protein CASSEWGSSEAFF.

The chain recombines TRBV10-3 with TRBJ2-1, with 7 positions matching TRBD2. The CDR3 totals 16 residues. Germline V gives CDR1 ENHRY, CDR2 SYGVKD. Losses at the gene ends were 4 bases for V and 0 bases for J; bases not matched to a gene: 6. For the CDR3, the DNA is TGTGCCATCAGTGTTGGAGCGGGACCCTCCTACAATGAGCAGTTCTTC. Translation: CAISVGAGPSYNEQFF.

The chain combines TRBV6-1 with TRBJ1-2; 8 nucleotides line up with TRBD1. Germline V gene sequence: CDR1 MNHNS, CDR2 SASEGT. The CDR3 has 15 amino acids. V gave up 4 bases and J gave up 4 bases; unmatched junction bases: 8. The CDR3 sequence is CASSVGTGASYGYTF. The CDR3 nucleotides are TGTGCCAGCAGTGTGGGGACAGGAGCGAGCTATGGCTACACCTTC.

The V and J genes are TRBV10-2 and TRBJ2-1, with TRBD1 identical over 7 bases. V lost 6 bases, J lost 0 bases, and 5 bases stayed unmatched. In germline, CDR1 is WSHSY, CDR2 SAAADI. This CDR3 spans 15 amino acids. The CDR3 bases are TGCGCCAGCAGGAAACAGGGGTCCTCCTACAATGAGCAGTTCTTC. Its translation is CASRKQGSSYNEQFF.

This rearrangement joins TRBV7-2 to TRBJ2-2, with D possibly being TRBD2 (5 bases). Germline values: CDR1 SGHTA, CDR2 FQGNSA. CDR3 size: 14 residues. Trimming took 7 bases from V and 6 from J, leaving 15 bases between them. In DNA form, the CDR3 reads TGTGCCAGCAAATGGAGGCAGCCACCCGGGGAGCTGTTTTTT. Protein product: CASKWRQPPGELFF.

The genes are TRBV5-4 and TRBJ2-7; TRBD1 might be the D (5 bases). The germline V gene encodes CDR1 SGHNT and CDR2 YYREEE (reference sequence). The CDR3 is 13 residues long. The V end was cut by 4 bases, the J end by 0 bases, with 8 bases between. The CDR3 DNA is TGTGCCAGCAGCCGACAGAGCTCCTACGAGCAGTACTTC. Encoded protein: CASSRQSSYEQYF.

The chain links TRBV7-3 to TRBJ2-7; TRBD1 aligns across 8 bases. The CDR3 loop spans 13 amino acids. Trimming cost V 5 bases and J 6 bases; bases outside gene matches: 6. Germline V gene sequence: CDR1 SGHTA, CDR2 FQGTGA. CDR3: CASSRQGLGEQYF. DNA of the CDR3: TGTGCCAGCAGCCGACAGGGGCTGGGCGAGCAGTACTTC.

The V gene is TRBV5-6, the J gene TRBJ2-2; D might be TRBD2 (5 bases). The CDR3 consists of 16 residues. CDR1 SGHDT and CDR2 YYEEEE come from the germline V gene. V was shortened by 0 bases and J by 6 bases, with 15 bases between the two germline ends. For the CDR3, the DNA is TGTGCCAGCAGCTTGGCTGTGCGGGCAGAGGCCGGGGAGCTGTTTTTT. Amino acid sequence: CASSLAVRAEAGELFF.

The chain couples TRBV7-3 to TRBJ1-6, with D uncertain. This CDR3 is 14 amino acids long. Trimming stripped 5 bases from V and 4 bases from J, with 9 bases between. Germline values: CDR1 SGHTA, CDR2 FQGTGA. The CDR3 DNA is TGTGCCAGCAGCGTCACGGGTTATAATTCACCCCTCCACTTT. This encodes CASSVTGYNSPLHF.

V is TRBV5-6 and J is TRBJ2-3; 10 bases are a match to TRBD2. With V trimmed by 0 bases and J by 5 bases, 9 bases remained unmatched. Germline values: CDR1 SGHDT, CDR2 YYEEEE. The CDR3 has 17 amino acids. CDR3 in amino acids: CASSLGPAGGHGDTQYF. The DNA for the CDR3 is TGTGCCAGCAGCTTGGGCCCAGCGGGAGGGCATGGAGATACGCAGTATTTT.

This clone was picked up a small number of times. This chain links TRBV19 with TRBJ1-5; D possibly corresponds to TRBD1 (6 bases). V was trimmed by 6 bases and J by 1 base, leaving 10 bases between them. The CDR3 extends over 14 amino acids. Per the germline V gene, CDR1 is LNHDA and CDR2 is SQIVND (reference sequence). CDR3 DNA sequence: TGTGCCAGTAGGCTCACAGGGAGCAATCAGCCCCAGCATTTT. Protein sequence: CASRLTGSNQPQHF.

This clone has just a few counts. The chain links TRBV2 to TRBJ2-7, with unresolved D. Deletions cut 8 bases from V and 5 bases from J, with 10 bases between. Germline V gene sequence: CDR1 SNHLY, CDR2 FYNNEI. CDR3 length equals 11 residues. CDR3 DNA sequence: TGTGCCAGCGGTAGGGTCAACGAGCAGTACTTC. Translated, it gives CASGRVNEQYF.

The chain combines TRBV6-6 with TRBJ2-5; 9 positions agree with TRBD2. Germline trimming cut 5 bases from V and 5 bases from J; bases unmatched to any gene: 9. CDR1 is MNHNY, CDR2 SVGAGI, per germline (reference sequence). The length of the CDR3 is 15 residues. CDR3 sequence: CASSPVAGVGETQYF. CDR3 DNA sequence: TGTGCCAGCAGTCCGGTAGCGGGGGTAGGTGAGACCCAGTACTTC.